The following is a T cell receptor beta chain sequence with its context. Its antigen remains unidentified. The V and J ends lost 0 bases and 7 bases, in that order; junction bases with no gene match: 5. CDR3 length: 15 residues. The germline CDR1 and CDR2 sequences are SGDLS and YYNGEE. This specimen comes from a study of T cells in localized non-small cell lung cancer. Study-wide results and limits: Patients showing higher blood T cell density tended to see longer overall survival.

Only in-frame clones appear in the TCRdb table, and some are missing; sequencing was by immunoSEQ multiplex PCR. The sample yields around 19,000 clones, around four fifths seen once. The source is a male donor older than 55 with stage III lung adenocarcinoma. This chain uses TRBV9 with TRBJ2-1; the match to TRBD2 covers 9 bases. The starting material was peripheral blood, obtained before any cancer treatment. The CDR3 here is CASSVGGLAPNEQFF. The CDR3 region has the DNA TGTGCCAGCAGCGTAGGAGGACTAGCGCCAAATGAGCAGTTCTTC.